Listed below are T cell receptor beta chains from one sample, sequenced in a study of blood T cells in healthy people across ages. TCRdb redid the calling of the 5' RACE reads with MiXCR, one entry per CDR3 protein. The data hold 700,000 or so distinct CDR3 sequences, with over 40% observed a single time. Material: blood. These TCRs come from a man aged 80 or over in good health. The CDR3 runs from the conserved cysteine through the conserved F or W. A D gene is named only where the DNA matches it firmly. Clone size, where shown, is once, few, many, or a class for clones that have expanded.

clone size,D gene,J gene,V gene,CDR3 DNA,CDR3 protein
-,-,TRBJ2-7,TRBV9,TGTGCCAGCAGCGTAGGTAGCGGAGGTTACGAGCAGTACTTC,CASSVGSGGYEQYF
-,-,TRBJ1-4,TRBV4-1,TGCGCCAGCAGCCAAGCAGTTGGTTATGAAAAACTGTTTTTT,CASSQAVGYEKLFF
few,-,TRBJ2-5,TRBV20-1,TGCAGTGCTAGAGATGAGGAAGGGGAGACCCAGTACTTC,CSARDEEGETQYF
once,TRBD2,TRBJ2-1,TRBV20-1,TGCAGTGCCCAGCGGGGACTAGCCAATGAGCAGTTCTTC,CSAQRGLANEQFF
-,TRBD1,TRBJ1-2,TRBV7-9,TGTGCCAGCACCCGGGGACAGGGGTATGGCTACACCTTC,CASTRGQGYGYTF
-,-,TRBJ2-1,TRBV2,TGTGCCAGCAGGTCATCGGGGTCCCCCTACAATGAGCAGTTCTTC,CASRSSGSPYNEQFF
few,-,TRBJ2-6,TRBV28,TGTGCCAGCAGCCAAAGGGGGTTCTCTGGGGCCAACGTCCTGACTTTC,CASSQRGFSGANVLTF
-,-,TRBJ1-5,TRBV20-1,TGCAGTGCTACAAAGGGATTCGACAATCAGCCCCAGCATTTT,CSATKGFDNQPQHF
-,-,TRBJ1-4,TRBV2,TGTGCCAGCAGTGGGTCTGACAGAGATAATGAAAAACTGTTTTTT,CASSGSDRDNEKLFF
few,-,TRBJ2-3,TRBV3-1,TGTGCCAGCAGCCAAGACCACTACACAGATACGCAGTATTTT,CASSQDHYTDTQYF
-,TRBD2,TRBJ2-4,TRBV20-1,TGCAGTGCCAAGGATCCGTCGATAGCGGGGGGGCATTCGTACTTC,CSAKDPSIAGGHSYF
few,-,TRBJ1-2,TRBV6-2/TRBV6-3,TGTGCCAGCAGTTACGCGGGGACCCTCGGCTATGGCTACACCTTC,CASSYAGTLGYGYTF
many,-,TRBJ2-1,TRBV2,TGTGCCAGCAGGGGTTACAATGAGCAGTTCTTC,CASRGYNEQFF
-,-,TRBJ1-1,TRBV20-1,TGCAGTGCTAGCCCTACTAGTGGGGGCGCCTCAGCTTTCTTT,CSASPTSGGASAFF
-,-,TRBJ2-3,TRBV20-1,TGCAGTGCTAGAATCTCTAGACTCACTAGCACAGATACGCAGTATTTT,CSARISRLTSTDTQYF
-,-,TRBJ1-2,TRBV4-2,TGTGCCAGCCGCCCCGGGACACAAGACCCCTATGGCTACACCTTC,CASRPGTQDPYGYTF
-,TRBD2,TRBJ2-1,TRBV3-1,TGTGCCAGCAGCCCTGGGACTAGCAGGAATGTTTACAATGAGCAGTTCTTC,CASSPGTSRNVYNEQFF
-,TRBD1,TRBJ1-2,TRBV7-9,TGTGCCAGCAGCCTGAGCCCTGGGACAGCCTATGGCTACACCTTC,CASSLSPGTAYGYTF
-,-,TRBJ1-4,TRBV29-1,TGCAGTGCCACAGTGATAGGTGAAAAACTGTTTTTT,CSATVIGEKLFF
once,-,TRBJ2-2,TRBV9,TGTGCCAGCAGCGTATCCAAGGGGACCACCGGGGAGCTGTTTTTT,CASSVSKGTTGELFF
-,-,TRBJ2-5,TRBV12-3/TRBV12-4,TGTGCCAGCAGTTCGTTGGGAGGAAGACAAGAGACCCAGTACTTC,CASSSLGGRQETQYF
few,-,TRBJ2-5,TRBV5-1,TGCGCCAGCAGCTTGACCGGGATTGAGGAGACCCAGTACTTC,CASSLTGIEETQYF
once,TRBD1,TRBJ2-1,TRBV20-1,TGCAGTGCTAGGGGACAGGGGGCAGACAATGGGCAGTTCTTC,CSARGQGADNGQFF
-,-,TRBJ2-1,TRBV3-1,TGTGCCAGCAGCACCAGAGGGGGAGGGCCAGATGAGCAGTTCTTC,CASSTRGGGPDEQFF
-,-,TRBJ2-7,TRBV5-1,TGCGCCAGCAGCCAATACGGACTCATGAGCTCCTACGAGCAGTACTTC,CASSQYGLMSSYEQYF
few,TRBD2,TRBJ2-5,TRBV20-1,TGCAGTGCTAGAGATCTGAGCGCTAGCGGGAGGGGAGAGACCCAGTACTTC,CSARDLSASGRGETQYF
-,-,TRBJ2-5,TRBV14,TGTGCCAGCAGGGACGACCGAGGTGGTGAGCAGTACTTC,CASRDDRGGEQYF
-,TRBD1,TRBJ1-2,TRBV5-1,TGCGCCAGCAGCTTGGAGGGACAGCCCTATGGCTACACCTTC,CASSLEGQPYGYTF
-,TRBD2,TRBJ2-1,TRBV20-1,TGCAGTGCTTTAAGGACTAGCGGGGGGCGCAATGAGCAGTTCTTC,CSALRTSGGRNEQFF
many,-,TRBJ2-7,TRBV25-1,TGTGCCAGCAGTAGTCGAACTCCCCTCCTCGAGCAGTACTTC,CASSSRTPLLEQYF
-,-,TRBJ2-5,TRBV12-3/TRBV12-4,TGTGCCGGCAGTTTCCGACAGCCGGAGACCCAGTACTTC,CAGSFRQPETQYF